Described below is a single T cell receptor (beta chain) sequence and its context. Methods used by the authors: Nucleated cell number was recorded as an estimate derived from reference gene primer amplification. The protocol was immunoSEQ multiplex PCR, while the TCRdb copy is restricted to in-frame clones and leaves out a portion. V and J calls and clone size come straight from that table; D and trimming were deduced from the DNA. The sample includes approximately 150,000 clones, roughly four fifths of them seen just once. The data were taken from a study of blood T cell repertoires in COVID-19. Study at large: The samples span acute and convalescent COVID-19 from the United States, Italy and Spain. PBMCs, B-cell-depleted T cells, or T cells were the source of the cDNA or gDNA that made up the material.

This CDR3 spans 13 amino acids. The ends were cut back, 6 bases at V and 4 bases at J, with 9 bases in the middle. The germline V gene encodes CDR1 MDHEN and CDR2 SYDVKM. The chain couples TRBV28 to TRBJ2-2; D call uncertain. The TCR was taken from a man between 65 and 79 years old who had recovered from COVID-19. Sequenced input: peripheral blood. The CDR3 sequence: CASRLPSTGELFF. The CDR3 DNA reads as TGTGCCAGCAGGCTCCCGAGCACCGGGGAGCTGTTTTTT.